Below, 19 T cell receptor beta chains from the same sample are listed, as sequenced in a study of shared clonotypes between healthy human individuals. The table came from immunoSEQ multiplex PCR; TCRdb's copy has only in-frame clones and leaves some out. Among about 1 million clones listed, 65% to 75% were seen once. Sequencing was carried out using memory CD4+ T cells sorted from blood. Subset indicated: CD45RA-negative fraction. The receptors shown here come from a man between 18 and 29 years old in good health.

The rearrangement joins TRBV19 to TRBJ1-3; no firm D call. CDR3 length equals 15 residues. Germline V CDR1 and CDR2: LNHDA, SQIVND (reference sequence). The V end was cut by 3 bases, the J end by 0 bases, with 9 bases between. Here the CDR3 reads CASSMHTASGNTIYF. DNA of the CDR3: TGTGCCAGTAGTATGCACACTGCCTCTGGAAACACCATATATTTT.

Notes on this clone: Other DNA sequences in this sample translate to the same CDR3. The rearrangement joins TRBV6-6 to TRBJ2-7; D remains unclear. The CDR3 runs 11 residues. Deletions cut 8 bases from V and 3 bases from J, with 8 bases between. CDR1 and CDR2 (germline): MNHNY, SVGAGI (reference sequence). CDR3 residues: CASSRGYEQYF. The CDR3 DNA is TGTGCCAGCTCCCGCGGCTACGAGCAGTACTTC.

The V and J genes are TRBV7-2 and TRBJ2-7; 9 bases are a match to TRBD1. CDR1 and CDR2 (germline): SGHTA, FQGNSA. The CDR3 totals 15 residues. V trimming: 6 bases; J trimming: 5 bases; junction bases outside the gene matches: 11. The CDR3 nucleotides read TGTGCCAGCAGGAGTGCACCGGGACAGGGAAACGAGCAGTACTTC. The encoded protein is CASRSAPGQGNEQYF.

As regards this clone: This may be a read error: a much more frequent sequence differs by one nucleotide. The rearrangement uses TRBV7-9 and TRBJ1-2; the D is unclear. Looked up from germline, CDR1 is SEHNR and CDR2 is FQNEAQ (reference sequence). The V gene lost 4 bases and the J gene lost 7 bases, with 22 bases spanning the gap. This CDR3 is 16 amino acids long. CDR3 sequence (DNA): TGTGCCAGCAGCTCCAACGCGCTCTCAACGAGTTTTGGCTACACCTTC. Translation: CASSSNALSTSFGYTF. Looking up the rest from reference TRBV7-9 and TRBJ1-2 gives the full variable domain: DTGVSQNPRHKITKRGQNVTFRCDPISEHNRLYWYRQTLGQGPEFLTYFQNEAQLEKSRLLSDRFSAERPKGSFSTLEIQRTEQGDSAMYLCASSSNALSTSFGYTFGSGTRLTVV.

The rearrangement links TRBV6-5 to TRBJ1-3, with TRBD1 matching over 7 bases. The germline gives CDR1 MNHEY, CDR2 SVGAGI. V was clipped by 6 bases and J by 4 bases; unmatched bases: 6. The CDR3 has 14 amino acids. The chain's CDR3 is CASRQDRAGNTIYF. The CDR3, as DNA: TGTGCCAGCAGACAAGACAGGGCCGGAAACACCATATATTTT.

V gene TRBV7-2 combines with J gene TRBJ2-1, with D possibly matching TRBD1 (6 bases). The CDR3 loop spans 14 amino acids. The ends were cut back, 1 base at V and 7 bases at J, with 11 bases in the middle. Germline V CDR1 and CDR2: SGHTA, FQGNSA. In DNA, the CDR3 is TGTGCCAGCAGCTTAGTCCAGGGGTTGAATGAGCAGTTCTTC. Protein product: CASSLVQGLNEQFF.

The rearrangement uses TRBV19 and TRBJ1-2, with D tentatively TRBD1 (6 bases). This CDR3 contains 14 residues. V was cut by 2 bases and J by 4 bases, with 11 bases left in between. CDR1 and CDR2 (germline): LNHDA, SQIVND (reference sequence). In DNA form, the CDR3 reads TGTGCCAGTAGTATAAGGGGGATCTTCTATGGCTACACCTTC. This encodes CASSIRGIFYGYTF.

Many counts were recorded for this clone. V is TRBV27 and J is TRBJ1-6; perhaps TRBD1 as D (6 bases). The CDR3 loop spans 15 amino acids. Germline values: CDR1 MNHEY, CDR2 SMNVEV (reference sequence). V lost 8 bases to trimming and J lost 2 bases, with 13 bases between them. CDR3 amino acids: CASASGAAYNSPLHF. CDR3 bases: TGTGCCAGCGCCTCAGGGGCGGCCTATAATTCACCCCTCCACTTT.

The chain joins TRBV5-4 to TRBJ1-2; tentatively, D is TRBD1 (6 bases). The CDR3 has 13 residues. Germline CDR1 and CDR2: SGHNT and YYREEE (reference sequence). V shed 5 bases and J shed 3 bases, with 11 bases lying between them. Written as DNA, the CDR3 is TGTGCCAGCAGGGAACAGGGAGACTATGGCTACACCTTC. Protein product: CASREQGDYGYTF.

For this clone: Given a much more abundant clone one base away, this may be a read error. The chain is built from TRBV7-8 and TRBJ2-5; 10 bases map to TRBD1. CDR3 size: 15 residues. The V gene's germline CDR1 is SGHVS and CDR2 FQNEAQ. The CDR3 DNA is TGTGCCAGCAGCCCCGGGACAGGGGTTCAAGGGACCCAGTACTTC. This sequence encodes CASSPGTGVQGTQYF. The whole variable domain, remainder taken from reference TRBV7-8 and TRBJ2-5, is GAGVSQSPRYKVAKRGQDVALRCDPISGHVSLFWYQQALGQGPEFLTYFQNEAQLDKSGLPSDRFFAERPEGSVSTLKIQRTQQEDSAVYLCASSPGTGVQGTQYFGPGTRLLVL.

V gene TRBV5-4 combines with J gene TRBJ2-3; 10 bases line up with TRBD1. Germline V lookup: CDR1 SGHNT, CDR2 YYREEE (reference sequence). The CDR3 loop spans 15 amino acids. The V segment lost 2 bases and the J segment 6 bases; nucleotides outside the gene matches: 6. CDR3 in amino acids: CASSFGDRGRDTQYF. In DNA, the CDR3 is TGTGCCAGCAGCTTTGGAGACAGGGGGCGGGATACGCAGTATTTT.

This chain joins TRBV19 and TRBJ2-7; TRBD1 matches at 7 bases. Per germline, CDR1 LNHDA and CDR2 SQIVND (reference sequence). V lost 3 bases, J lost 3 bases, and 11 bases stayed unmatched. The length of the CDR3 is 16 residues. CDR3 sequence reads: CASSMGQPYEGYEQYF. The CDR3 DNA reads TGTGCCAGTAGTATGGGACAGCCCTACGAAGGCTACGAGCAGTACTTC.

The J gene is TRBJ1-1, the V gene TRBV10-3; D possibly corresponds to TRBD1 (5 bases). This CDR3 has 13 amino acids. Deletions cut 6 bases from V and 4 bases from J, with 12 bases between. CDR1 and CDR2 (germline): ENHRY, SYGVKD. CDR3: CAIRPGPFTEAFF. As DNA, the CDR3 is TGTGCCATCAGGCCGGGACCGTTCACTGAAGCTTTCTTT.

The V call is TRBV10-3, the J call TRBJ1-2; D ambiguous. Germline V gene data show CDR1 as ENHRY and CDR2 as SYGVKD. Trimming took 4 bases from V and 0 from J, leaving 9 bases between them. The CDR3 extends over 14 amino acids. CDR3: CAISAAVTNYGYTF. Written as DNA, the CDR3 is TGTGCCATCAGTGCGGCCGTTACTAACTATGGCTACACCTTC.

This clone was recorded a few times. V is TRBV4-3 and J is TRBJ2-7, with 10 bases lining up with TRBD2. Germline loops: CDR1 LGHNA, CDR2 YSLEER. The CDR3 has 16 residues. V shed 4 bases, J shed 0 bases, and the junction held 6 bases outside the gene matches. CDR3 sequence: CASSRQAGGSSYEQYF. The CDR3 nucleotides read TGCGCCAGCAGCCGCCAAGCGGGAGGGAGCTCCTACGAGCAGTACTTC.

The chain employs TRBV7-8 and TRBJ2-1; D ambiguous. The germline V and J ends were trimmed by 5 bases and 2 bases, with 13 bases remaining between them. Looked up from germline, CDR1 is SGHVS and CDR2 is FQNEAQ. The length of the CDR3 is 15 residues. CDR3 protein: CASSQDSRPYNEQFF. The CDR3 region has the DNA TGTGCCAGCAGCCAAGATTCCCGACCCTACAATGAGCAGTTCTTC.

This rearrangement joins TRBV18 to TRBJ2-3; D unclear. Germline CDR1 KGHSH, CDR2 LQKENI. The CDR3 has 12 residues. Trimming left V 5 bases short and J 2 bases short, with 5 bases between. Here the CDR3 DNA reads TGTGCCAGCTCAACTATCACAGATACGCAGTATTTT. Amino acid sequence: CASSTITDTQYF.

The chain links TRBV9 to TRBJ2-3; maybe TRBD2 (6 bases). In germline, CDR1 is SGDLS, CDR2 YYNGEE. The V and J ends lost 0 bases and 2 bases respectively, with 13 bases between them. The CDR3 sequence is 16 residues long. CDR3 nucleotide sequence: TGTGCCAGCAGCGTAGTCGGCGGGATGGCCACAGATACGCAGTATTTT. Its translation is CASSVVGGMATDTQYF.

The chain has TRBV7-2 and TRBJ1-1, with D unclear. Trimming cost V 2 bases and J 4 bases, with 11 bases left between them. The germline V gene encodes CDR1 SGHTA and CDR2 FQGNSA. The CDR3 contains 14 residues. CDR3 DNA sequence: TGTGCCAGCAGCTTAACTCGGCTGGCCACTGAAGCTTTCTTT. This sequence encodes CASSLTRLATEAFF.